Below, 21 T cell receptor beta chains from the same sample are listed, as sequenced in a study of T cell repertoires in cytomegalovirus infection. The antigens of these receptors remain unknown. TCRdb recomputed calls from the reads with MiXCR, one row per CDR3 protein. This table holds about 700,000 distinct CDR3 sequences, around 35% found once. This specimen consisted of cultured PBMCs, obtained from culture after CMV antigen stimulation. Every receptor here comes from a human donor in good health (CMV status not recorded). Some clones in this sample may be carry-over from other donors' samples.

The chain combines TRBV5-6 with TRBJ1-1; TRBD1 might be the D (5 bases). The V and J ends lost 1 base and 3 bases respectively, with 13 bases between them. The germline V gene has CDR1 SGHDT and CDR2 YYEEEE. This CDR3 spans 15 amino acids. In DNA, the CDR3 is TGTGCCAGCAGCTTGATCGGGGGGGTGGACACTGAAGCTTTCTTT. Protein sequence: CASSLIGGVDTEAFF.

The chain carries TRBV12-3 or TRBV12-4 and TRBJ1-5, with a weak D call TRBD1 (6 bases). The CDR3 consists of 15 residues. V was cut by 5 bases and J by 3 bases, with 14 bases left in between. The CDR3 region is CASSLQGKDNQPQHF. The CDR3 DNA sequence: TGTGCCAGCAGTCTTCAGGGGAAGGACAATCAGCCCCAGCATTTT.

This rearrangement joins TRBV11-2 to TRBJ1-3, with D uncertain. The V and J ends lost 2 bases and 4 bases respectively, with 9 bases between them. The CDR3 is made up of 14 amino acids. CDR1 SGHAT and CDR2 FQNNGV come from the germline V gene. The CDR3 protein is CASSLLTAGNTIYF. DNA for the CDR3: TGTGCCAGCAGCTTATTAACAGCCGGAAACACCATATATTTT.

J is TRBJ2-7 and V is TRBV18; TRBD1 agrees at 9 bases. Per germline, CDR1 KGHSH and CDR2 LQKENI. The CDR3 spans 15 residues. V dropped 0 bases and J dropped 3; count of bases not matched to a gene: 3. CDR3 protein: CASSPPGQGRYEQYF. The CDR3 region has the DNA TGTGCCAGCTCACCACCGGGACAGGGTCGCTACGAGCAGTACTTC. The full variable domain, completed using reference TRBV18 and TRBJ2-7, is NAGVMQNPRHLVRRRGQEARLRCSPMKGHSHVYWYRQLPEEGLKFMVYLQKENIIDESGMPKERFSAEFPKEGPSILRIQQVVRGDSAAYFCASSPPGQGRYEQYFGPGTRLTVT.

The chain uses TRBV27 and TRBJ2-1; tentatively, D is TRBD2 (6 bases). Germline loops: CDR1 MNHEY, CDR2 SMNVEV (reference sequence). Deletions cut 4 bases from V and 8 bases from J, with 15 bases between. The CDR3 covers 14 residues. The CDR3 nucleotides read TGTGCCAGCAGTTCCCCCTCCGGGGGTCATGAGCAGTTCTTC. Amino acid sequence: CASSSPSGGHEQFF.

There are a few counts of this clonotype. The genes are TRBV20-1 and TRBJ2-3; TRBD2 aligns across 9 bases. This CDR3 is 14 amino acids long. CDR1 and CDR2 from the germline V gene are DFQATT and SNEGSKA (reference sequence). V was clipped by 3 bases and J by 1 base; unmatched bases: 2. This CDR3 is CSASSGRGTDTQYF. The CDR3 coding sequence is TGCAGTGCTAGTAGCGGGAGAGGCACAGATACGCAGTATTTT.

This clonotype was picked up many times. The rearrangement uses TRBV7-2 and TRBJ2-7; 12 bases map to TRBD2. The V segment lost 3 bases and the J segment 5 bases; nucleotides outside the gene matches: 5. Germline values: CDR1 SGHTA, CDR2 FQGNSA. The CDR3 has 15 residues. The CDR3 DNA is TGTGCCAGCAGCTTCCGGACTAGCGGGATTAACGAGCAGTACTTC. Translating gives CASSFRTSGINEQYF. The full variable domain, with the rest looked up from reference TRBV7-2 and TRBJ2-7, is GAGVSQSPSNKVTEKGKDVELRCDPISGHTALYWYRQSLGQGLEFLIYFQGNSAPDKSGLPSDRFSAERTGGSVSTLTIQRTQQEDSAVYLCASSFRTSGINEQYFGPGTRLTVT.

This clonotype was seen repeatedly, ten times or more. The V and J genes are TRBV7-2 and TRBJ1-1; D gene uncertain. Germline V gene sequence: CDR1 SGHTA, CDR2 FQGNSA. V was pared by 4 bases and J by 4 bases, with 10 bases between. There are 13 residues in the CDR3. DNA of the CDR3: TGTGCCAGCAGCTACCAACGCCGCACTGAAGCTTTCTTT. It encodes CASSYQRRTEAFF.

V usage is TRBV6-6 and J usage is TRBJ1-4, with 7 bases matching TRBD1. Trimming cost V 6 bases and J 6 bases; bases outside gene matches: 10. CDR1 is MNHNY and CDR2 is SVGAGI in the germline V gene (reference sequence). The CDR3 sequence is 15 residues long. CDR3 sequence reads: CASRDPDRAYEKLFF. The DNA of the CDR3 is TGTGCCAGCAGGGACCCCGACAGGGCCTATGAAAAACTGTTTTTT.

This clonotype has a handful of counts. The V call is TRBV27, the J call TRBJ2-7; 10 nucleotides line up with TRBD1. The CDR3 is made up of 15 amino acids. Germline V gene lookup returns CDR1 MNHEY and CDR2 SMNVEV (reference sequence). The ends lost 5 bases at V and 3 bases at J; junction bases unmatched: 7. Here the CDR3 reads CASSGRDRGNYEQYF. CDR3 nucleotide sequence: TGTGCCAGCAGTGGCCGGGACAGGGGAAACTACGAGCAGTACTTC.

This clonotype was recorded many times. The rearrangement joins TRBV7-2 to TRBJ1-3, with TRBD1 matching 9 bases. The CDR3 spans 17 residues. CDR1 is SGHTA and CDR2 is FQGNSA in the germline V gene. J was trimmed by 0 bases and V by 2 bases; bases with no gene match: 5. The CDR3 is CASSLMGTGNSGNTIYF. The CDR3 DNA reads TGTGCCAGCAGCTTAATGGGGACAGGGAACTCTGGAAACACCATATATTTT.

The rearrangement joins TRBV27 to TRBJ2-3, with D possibly TRBD2 on 7 matching bases. This CDR3 spans 15 amino acids. Germline CDR1 reads MNHEY; CDR2 reads SMNVEV (reference sequence). V lost 3 bases, J lost 7 bases, and 17 bases lay in between. The CDR3 DNA follows: TGTGCCAGCAGTTTTGATCGGGGGGCGGGGAATACGCAGTATTTT. Translating it yields CASSFDRGAGNTQYF.

This clonotype was seen more than once but under ten times. This chain uses TRBV5-8 with TRBJ1-2, with D tentatively TRBD1 (6 bases). CDR3 length equals 14 residues. Germline V gene lookup returns CDR1 SGHTS and CDR2 YDEGEE. Trimming took off 3 bases at V and 5 bases at J, with 14 bases between the two ends. The CDR3 is CASSSGTPQYGYTF. The CDR3 DNA follows: TGTGCCAGCAGCTCCGGGACACCGCAATATGGCTACACCTTC.

This chain joins TRBV6-1 and TRBJ1-5, with 10 bases aligning to TRBD1. In germline, CDR1 is MNHNS, CDR2 SASEGT. The CDR3 consists of 18 residues. Trimming took 1 base from V and 2 from J; bases not matched to a gene: 8. The CDR3 here is CASSEEGTGAMGNQPQHF. The DNA for the CDR3 is TGTGCCAGCAGTGAAGAGGGGACAGGGGCGATGGGCAATCAGCCCCAGCATTTT.

This sequence joins TRBV6-5 and TRBJ2-7; 7 bases are a match to TRBD1. CDR1 is MNHEY and CDR2 is SVGAGI in the germline V gene. Trimming removed 6 bases from V and 6 bases from J; junction bases left unmatched: 11. The CDR3 runs to 14 residues. The CDR3, as DNA: TGTGCCAGCAGCCTAAGACAGGGTATACCCGAGCAGTACTTC. This codes for CASSLRQGIPEQYF.

V usage is TRBV12-3 or TRBV12-4 and J usage is TRBJ2-1; 16 bases agree with TRBD2. The CDR3 sequence is 16 residues long. Losses at the gene ends were 6 bases for V and 6 bases for J; bases not matched to a gene: 5. Here the CDR3 reads CASRGTSGGAPNEQFF. The DNA of the CDR3 is TGTGCCAGCAGGGGGACTAGCGGGGGGGCCCCCAATGAGCAGTTCTTC.

On this clonotype itself: A much larger clone lies one base from this, so it may be a read error. The gene calls are TRBV9 and TRBJ2-1; D remains unclear. From germline, CDR1 is SGDLS and CDR2 YYNGEE. This CDR3 has 13 amino acids. Trimming shortened V by 0 bases and J by 5 bases, and 6 bases separated the two germline ends. The CDR3 reads CASSVAGHNEQFF. CDR3 in DNA: TGTGCCAGCAGCGTAGCGGGCCACAATGAGCAGTTCTTC.

The V call is TRBV12-3 or TRBV12-4, the J call TRBJ1-4; D might be TRBD1 (5 bases). Trimming cost V 2 bases and J 5 bases, with 24 bases left between them. CDR3 length: 19 amino acids. DNA for the CDR3: TGTGCCAGCAGTTTATTCGTAAGAGTGGGTGCCAGGGAGAATGAAAAACTGTTTTTT. Translating gives CASSLFVRVGARENEKLFF.

This clonotype was seen a handful of times. The V gene is TRBV20-1, the J gene TRBJ2-1; D ambiguous. Trimming removed 0 bases at V and 6 bases at J, with 12 bases between. CDR1 and CDR2 from the germline V gene are DFQATT and SNEGSKA (reference sequence). The CDR3 is 14 residues long. This CDR3 reads CSARDRQAANEQFF. In DNA form, the CDR3 reads TGCAGTGCTAGAGATCGCCAGGCCGCCAATGAGCAGTTCTTC.

V gene TRBV7-2 combines with J gene TRBJ1-5, with 7 bases aligning to TRBD1. CDR3 size: 16 residues. CDR1 is SGHTA, CDR2 FQGNSA, per germline. Trimming cost V 4 bases and J 4 bases; bases outside gene matches: 10. The CDR3 nucleotides are TGTGCCAGCAGCTGGGGATCGGGACAGTTAAATCAGCCCCAGCATTTT. Translation: CASSWGSGQLNQPQHF.

The chain uses TRBV19 and TRBJ2-2; TRBD2 is a possible D gene (5 bases). V dropped 5 bases and J dropped 2 bases, with 12 bases sitting between them. CDR1 is LNHDA and CDR2 is SQIVND in the germline V gene (reference sequence). CDR3 length: 15 residues. Written as DNA, the CDR3 is TGTGCCAGTAGTTCCGTGGGAGAAAACACCGGGGAGCTGTTTTTT. Amino acid sequence: CASSSVGENTGELFF. The variable domain in full, completed from reference TRBV19 and TRBJ2-2, reads DGGITQSPKYLFRKEGQNVTLSCEQNLNHDAMYWYRQDPGQGLRLIYYSQIVNDFQKGDIAEGYSVSREKKESFPLTVTSAQKNPTAFYLCASSSVGENTGELFFGEGSRLTVL.